This T cell receptor beta chain was retrieved from a study of CD8+ T cells in alopecia areata. As the sequencing template, cDNA was produced by extracting RNA and reverse transcribing it. Here immunoSEQ multiplex PCR was the method, and the copy in TCRdb shows in-frame clones only, minus some. Of 150,000 to 200,000 clones listed, around 63% are singletons. This clone was detected a few times. The CDR3 loop spans 13 amino acids. Deletions cut 2 bases from V and 7 bases from J, with 9 bases between. The germline V gene has CDR1 KGHSH and CDR2 LQKENI. The sample consisted of CD4+ T cells sorted from blood, taken at week 0. The chain recombines TRBV18 with TRBJ1-5, with D possibly being TRBD1 (5 bases). The clonotype was recovered from a human donor with alopecia areata. CDR3: CASSPGAGQPQHF. As DNA, the CDR3 is TGTGCCAGCTCACCAGGGGCGGGCCAGCCCCAGCATTTT.